The present entry profiles one T cell receptor beta chain with its context. The antigen remains undetermined. These data belong to a study of T cell responses to AZD1222 COVID-19 vaccine. At the level of the study: Pooled samples include second doses given at about 4 or 12 weeks.

This CDR3 has 14 residues. V lost 0 bases and J lost 6, with 9 bases in between. Germline CDR1 SGDLS, CDR2 YYNGEE. The assay was immunoSEQ multiplex PCR, and TCRdb's table has in-frame clones only and misses some. The sample shows 150,000 to 200,000 clones, 88% of them seen only once. Whole-study findings and limits: Just a handful of AZD1222 recipients tested seropositive at baseline.

V and J are TRBV9 and TRBJ1-4, with D possibly TRBD1 on 5 matching bases. The TCR originated in an adult in good health. The sample consisted of peripheral blood, taken on day 0 of AZD1222 vaccination. CDR3 residues: CASSVGGGDEKLFF. The CDR3 bases are TGTGCCAGCAGCGTAGGGGGAGGGGATGAAAAACTGTTTTTT.